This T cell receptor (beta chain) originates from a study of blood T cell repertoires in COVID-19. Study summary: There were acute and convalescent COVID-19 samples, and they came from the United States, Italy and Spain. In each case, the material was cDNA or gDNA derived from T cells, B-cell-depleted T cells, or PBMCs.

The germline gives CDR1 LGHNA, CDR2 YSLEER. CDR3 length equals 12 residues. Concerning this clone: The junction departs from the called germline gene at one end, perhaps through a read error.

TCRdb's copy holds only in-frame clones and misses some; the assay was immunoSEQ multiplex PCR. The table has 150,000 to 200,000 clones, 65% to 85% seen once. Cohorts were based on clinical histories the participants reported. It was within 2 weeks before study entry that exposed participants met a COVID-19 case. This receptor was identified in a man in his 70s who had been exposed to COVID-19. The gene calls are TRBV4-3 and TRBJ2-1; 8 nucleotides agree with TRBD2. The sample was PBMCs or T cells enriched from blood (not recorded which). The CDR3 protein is CASSRTGLDILF. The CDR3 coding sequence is TGCGCCAGCAGCCGAACGGGACTAGACATTCTCTTC.